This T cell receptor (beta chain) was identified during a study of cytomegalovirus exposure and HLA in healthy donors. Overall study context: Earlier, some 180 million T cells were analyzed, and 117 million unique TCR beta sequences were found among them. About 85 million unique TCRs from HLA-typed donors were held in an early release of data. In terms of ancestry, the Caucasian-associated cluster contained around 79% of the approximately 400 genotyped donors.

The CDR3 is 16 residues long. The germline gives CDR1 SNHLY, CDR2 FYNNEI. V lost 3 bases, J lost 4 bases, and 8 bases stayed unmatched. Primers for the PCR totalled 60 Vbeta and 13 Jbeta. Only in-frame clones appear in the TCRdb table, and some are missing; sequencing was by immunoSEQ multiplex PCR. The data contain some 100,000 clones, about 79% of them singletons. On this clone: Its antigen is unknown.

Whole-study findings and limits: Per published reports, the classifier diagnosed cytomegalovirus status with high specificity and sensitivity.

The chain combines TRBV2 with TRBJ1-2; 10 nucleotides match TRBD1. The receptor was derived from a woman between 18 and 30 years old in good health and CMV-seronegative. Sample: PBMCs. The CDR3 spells CASSDGTGDQIYGYTF. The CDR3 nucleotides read TGTGCCAGCAGTGACGGGACAGGGGATCAGATCTATGGCTACACCTTC.